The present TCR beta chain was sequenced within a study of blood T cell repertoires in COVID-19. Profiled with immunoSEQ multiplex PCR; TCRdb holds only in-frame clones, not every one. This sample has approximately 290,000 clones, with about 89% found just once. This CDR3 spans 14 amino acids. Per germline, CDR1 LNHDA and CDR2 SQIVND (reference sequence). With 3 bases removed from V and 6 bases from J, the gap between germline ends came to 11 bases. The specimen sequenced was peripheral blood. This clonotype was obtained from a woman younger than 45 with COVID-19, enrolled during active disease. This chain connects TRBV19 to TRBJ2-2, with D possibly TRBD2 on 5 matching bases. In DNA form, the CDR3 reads TGTGCCAGTAGTATCGGGATCACCCCCGGGGAGCTGTTTTTT. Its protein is CASSIGITPGELFF.